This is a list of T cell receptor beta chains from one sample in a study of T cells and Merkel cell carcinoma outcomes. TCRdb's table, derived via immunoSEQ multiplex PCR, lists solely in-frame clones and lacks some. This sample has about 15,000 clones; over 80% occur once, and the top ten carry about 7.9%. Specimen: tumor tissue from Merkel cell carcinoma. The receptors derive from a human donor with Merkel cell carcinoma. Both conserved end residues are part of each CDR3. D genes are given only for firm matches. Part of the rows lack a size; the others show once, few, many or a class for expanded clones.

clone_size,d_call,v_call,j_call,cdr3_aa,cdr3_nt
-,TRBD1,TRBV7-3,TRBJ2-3,CASSSLGGRTDTQYF,TGTGCCAGCAGCTCCCTAGGGGGCCGCACAGATACGCAGTATTTT
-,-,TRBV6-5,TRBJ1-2,CASSSPFDRGGSGYTF,TGTGCCAGCAGTTCCCCCTTCGACCGAGGAGGGTCTGGCTACACCTTC
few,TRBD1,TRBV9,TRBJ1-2,CASSHRDRLRGYTF,TGTGCCAGCAGCCACCGGGACAGGTTACGAGGCTACACCTTC
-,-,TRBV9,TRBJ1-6,CASSVALNSPLHF,TGTGCCAGCAGCGTAGCTTTAAATTCACCCCTCCACTTT
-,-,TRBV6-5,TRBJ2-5,CASSYFGGDETQYF,TGTGCCAGCAGCTACTTCGGGGGCGACGAGACCCAGTACTTC
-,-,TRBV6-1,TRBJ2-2,CASRWVTGELFF,TGTGCCTCCCGGTGGGTCACCGGGGAGCTGTTTTTT
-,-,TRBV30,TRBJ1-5,CAWSVAGDNQPQHF,TGTGCCTGGAGTGTAGCAGGGGACAATCAGCCCCAGCATTTT
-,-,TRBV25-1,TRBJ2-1,CAHRPEGRGDEQFF,TGTGCTCACCGTCCGGAGGGCCGTGGGGATGAGCAGTTCTTC
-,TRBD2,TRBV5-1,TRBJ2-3,CASSPGGDTQYF,TGCGCCAGCAGCCCCGGGGGGGATACGCAGTATTTT
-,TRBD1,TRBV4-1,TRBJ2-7,CASSQAPGQGIEQYF,TGCGCCAGCAGCCAAGCTCCGGGACAGGGCATCGAGCAGTACTTC
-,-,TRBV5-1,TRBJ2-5,CASSLGQGGLAETQYF,TGCGCCAGCAGCTTAGGCCAAGGGGGGCTGGCAGAGACCCAGTACTTC
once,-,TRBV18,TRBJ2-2,CASSPFSDGELFF,TGTGCCAGCTCACCATTTAGTGACGGGGAGCTGTTTTTT
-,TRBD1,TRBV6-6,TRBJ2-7,CASSYGRGDRVYEQYF,TGTGCCAGCAGTTACGGCCGGGGGGACAGGGTCTACGAGCAGTACTTC
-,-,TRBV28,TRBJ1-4,CASSSALEEKLFF,TGTGCCAGCAGTTCCGCCCTAGAGGAAAAACTGTTTTTT
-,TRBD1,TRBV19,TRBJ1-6,CASSIMTGRNSPLHF,TGTGCCAGTAGTATAATGACAGGGCGGAATTCACCCCTCCACTTT